This record covers a single TCR beta chain. The data were taken from a study of blood T cell repertoires in COVID-19. The wider study: Nucleic acid was either cDNA or gDNA, and it came from T cells, B-cell-depleted T cells, or PBMCs.

Sequenced by immunoSEQ multiplex PCR; TCRdb stores in-frame clones only, minus some. The sample carries around 270,000 clones, 80% to 90% recorded once. From germline, CDR1 is DFQATT and CDR2 SNEGSKA (reference sequence). The CDR3 runs 15 residues. V lost 3 bases and J lost 1, with 15 bases in between. The specimen was peripheral blood. The genes are TRBV20-1 and TRBJ1-2, with D tentatively TRBD1 (5 bases). The TCR was taken from a man aged 30 to 39 with active or convalescent COVID-19. CDR3 bases: TGCAGTGCTAGTGAATCGAGGCAGGGTAACTATGGCTACACCTTC. It yields the protein CSASESRQGNYGYTF.